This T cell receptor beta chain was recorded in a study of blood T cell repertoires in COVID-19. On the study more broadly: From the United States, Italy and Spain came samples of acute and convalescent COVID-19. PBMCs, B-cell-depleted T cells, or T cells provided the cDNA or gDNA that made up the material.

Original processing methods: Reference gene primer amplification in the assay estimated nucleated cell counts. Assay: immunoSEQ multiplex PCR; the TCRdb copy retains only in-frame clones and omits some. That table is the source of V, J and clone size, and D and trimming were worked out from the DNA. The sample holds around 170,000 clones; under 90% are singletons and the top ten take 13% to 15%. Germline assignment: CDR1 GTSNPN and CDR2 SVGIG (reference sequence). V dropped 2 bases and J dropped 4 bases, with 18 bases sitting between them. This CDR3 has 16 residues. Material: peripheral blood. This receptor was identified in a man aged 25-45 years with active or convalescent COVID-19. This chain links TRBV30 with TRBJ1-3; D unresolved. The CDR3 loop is CAWSNLLGGPGNTIYF. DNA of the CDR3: TGTGCCTGGAGTAATCTACTGGGAGGGCCCGGAAACACCATATATTTT.